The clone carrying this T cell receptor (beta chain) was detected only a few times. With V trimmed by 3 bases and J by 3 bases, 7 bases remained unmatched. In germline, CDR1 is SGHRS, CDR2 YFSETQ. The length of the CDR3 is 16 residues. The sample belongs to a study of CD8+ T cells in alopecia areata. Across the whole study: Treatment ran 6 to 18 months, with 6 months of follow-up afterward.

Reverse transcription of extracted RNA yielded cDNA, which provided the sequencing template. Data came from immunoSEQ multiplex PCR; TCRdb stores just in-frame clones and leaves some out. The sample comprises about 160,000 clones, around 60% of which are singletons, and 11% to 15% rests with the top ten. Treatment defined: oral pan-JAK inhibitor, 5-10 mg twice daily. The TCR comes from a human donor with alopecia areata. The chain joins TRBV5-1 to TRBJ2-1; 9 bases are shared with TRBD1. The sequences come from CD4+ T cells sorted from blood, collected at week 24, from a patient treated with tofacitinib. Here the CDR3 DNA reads TGCGCCAGCAGCTCTTGGGGACAGGGATACTACAATGAGCAGTTCTTC. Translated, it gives CASSSWGQGYYNEQFF.